The clone carrying this T cell receptor beta chain was counted only a few times. Authors' methods: Scientists estimated how many nucleated cells there were by amplifying reference gene primers. Method: immunoSEQ multiplex PCR; TCRdb's copy keeps in-frame clones and lacks some. That table supplies the V and J calls and clone size; D and trimming were determined from the DNA. The sample carries 20,000 to 30,000 clones, 85% to 95% recorded once. These data originate in a study of blood T cell repertoires in COVID-19. Germline loops: CDR1 LNHDA, CDR2 SQIVND (reference sequence). Germline trimming cut 10 bases from V and 3 bases from J; bases unmatched to any gene: 14. This CDR3 spans 15 amino acids.

This TCR came from a woman aged 45-65 years with active COVID-19. The sequencing sample was made of peripheral blood. V gene TRBV19 combines with J gene TRBJ2-5; 7 bases fit TRBD1. Here the CDR3 reads CATSRQGPSKETQYF. CDR3 nucleotides: TGTGCCACATCCAGACAGGGACCCTCTAAAGAGACCCAGTACTTC.